The clone carrying this TCR beta chain was recorded only once. Its target is not known. Sequenced by immunoSEQ multiplex PCR; TCRdb stores in-frame clones only, minus some. Of some 300,000 clones in the sample, just under 85% were seen once. These data belong to a study of Ad26.COV2.S vaccination and SARS-CoV-2 variants. Points from the study as a whole: The TCR breadth and depth analyses may have produced an underestimate of total T cell responses.

V shed 1 base, J shed 1 base, and the junction held 5 bases outside the gene matches. CDR3 size: 16 residues. Germline lookup yields CDR1 SEHNR and CDR2 FQNEAQ (reference sequence). Indicated treatment: approximately 18 received Ad26.COV2.S at low or high dose, single or two shots; 5 received placebo; per-sample allocation not given. After the first vaccine or placebo injection, samples were drawn on day 63. Boston provided a donor who was an adult aged 18-55 years. The V and J genes are TRBV7-9 and TRBJ1-1; TRBD1 matches at 8 bases. The material sequenced was peripheral blood, taken in a trial of Ad26.COV2.S vaccine versus placebo. This receptor was obtained from a person between 18 and 60 years old who received the Ad26.COV2.S COVID-19 vaccine or a placebo. The chain's CDR3 is CASSLGTGSGNTEAFF. Here the CDR3 DNA reads TGTGCCAGCAGCTTAGGGACAGGGAGCGGGAACACTGAAGCTTTCTTT.